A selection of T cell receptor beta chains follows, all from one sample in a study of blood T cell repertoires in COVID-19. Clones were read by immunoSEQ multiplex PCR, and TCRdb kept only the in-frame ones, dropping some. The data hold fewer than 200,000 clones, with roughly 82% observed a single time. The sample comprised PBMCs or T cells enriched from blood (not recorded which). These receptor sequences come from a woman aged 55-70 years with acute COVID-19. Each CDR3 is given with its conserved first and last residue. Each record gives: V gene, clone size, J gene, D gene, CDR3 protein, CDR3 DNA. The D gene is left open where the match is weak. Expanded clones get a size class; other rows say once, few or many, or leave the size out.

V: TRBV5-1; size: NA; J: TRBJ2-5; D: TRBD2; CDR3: CASSSNERGPQETQYF; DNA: TGCGCCAGCAGCTCAAACGAGCGGGGGCCACAAGAGACCCAGTACTTC
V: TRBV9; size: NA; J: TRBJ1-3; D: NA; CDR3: CASSPTSNTIYF; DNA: TGTGCCAGCAGCCCTACCTCGAACACCATATATTTT
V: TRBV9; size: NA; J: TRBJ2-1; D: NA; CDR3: CASSVAAGNEQFF; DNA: TGTGCCAGCAGCGTAGCTGCGGGCAATGAGCAGTTCTTC
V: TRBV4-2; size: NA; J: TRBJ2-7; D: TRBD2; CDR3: CASSLTTSGFYEQYF; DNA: TGTGCCAGCAGCCTTACCACTAGCGGATTTTACGAGCAGTACTTC
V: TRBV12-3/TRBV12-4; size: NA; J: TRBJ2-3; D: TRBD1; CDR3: CASRIGDRGTQYF; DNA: TGTGCCAGCAGGATCGGCGACAGGGGGACGCAGTATTTT
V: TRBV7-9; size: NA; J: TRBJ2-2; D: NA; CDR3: CASSSDRSNTGELFF; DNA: TGTGCCAGCAGCTCCGACAGGTCGAACACCGGGGAGCTGTTTTTT
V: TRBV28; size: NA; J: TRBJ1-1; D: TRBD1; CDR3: CASSSDRVTEAFF; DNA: TGTGCCAGCAGTTCCGACAGGGTAACTGAAGCTTTCTTT
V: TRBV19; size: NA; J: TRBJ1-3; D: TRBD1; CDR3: CASRQTGPSLSGNTIYF; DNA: TGTGCCAGTAGGCAGACAGGGCCGAGTCTCTCTGGAAACACCATATATTTT
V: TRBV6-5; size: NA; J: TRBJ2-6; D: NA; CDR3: CASSEGDVWANVLTF; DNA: TGTGCCAGCAGCGAGGGGGACGTTTGGGCCAACGTCCTGACTTTC
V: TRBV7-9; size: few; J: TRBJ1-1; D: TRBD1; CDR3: CASSTGTGGEAFF; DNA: TGTGCCAGCAGCACCGGGACAGGGGGTGAAGCTTTCTTT
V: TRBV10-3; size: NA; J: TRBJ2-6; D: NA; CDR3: CAISAAGANVLTF; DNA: TGTGCCATCAGTGCGGCTGGGGCCAACGTCCTGACTTTC
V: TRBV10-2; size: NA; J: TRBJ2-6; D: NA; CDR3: CACLRGQGSSGANVLTF; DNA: TGCGCCTGTCTTCGTGGGCAGGGGAGCTCTGGGGCCAACGTCCTGACTTTC
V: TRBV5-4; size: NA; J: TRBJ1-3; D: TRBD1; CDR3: CASSPYRGGNTIYF; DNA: TGTGCCAGCTCACCGTACAGGGGAGGAAACACCATATATTTT
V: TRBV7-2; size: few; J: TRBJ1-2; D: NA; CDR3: CASSLGQGHSYGYTF; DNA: TGTGCCAGCAGCTTGGGGCAGGGGCATAGCTATGGCTACACCTTC
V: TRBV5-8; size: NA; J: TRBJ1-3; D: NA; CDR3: CASSDNGQPGNTIYF; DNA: TGTGCCAGCAGCGACAATGGACAGCCTGGAAACACCATATATTTT
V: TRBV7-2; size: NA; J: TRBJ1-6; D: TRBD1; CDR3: CASSPQTGRISYNSPLHF; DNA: TGTGCCAGCAGCCCCCAGACAGGGAGGATCTCCTATAATTCACCCCTCCACTTT
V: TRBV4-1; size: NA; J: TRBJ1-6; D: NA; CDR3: CASRLPGVSPLHF; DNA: TGCGCCAGCAGGCTCCCAGGGGTGTCACCCCTCCACTTT
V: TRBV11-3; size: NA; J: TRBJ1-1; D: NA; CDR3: CASSARGNTEAFF; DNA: TGTGCCAGCAGTGCCCGAGGGAACACTGAAGCTTTCTTT
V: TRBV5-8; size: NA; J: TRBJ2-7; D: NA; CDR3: CASRHRGLEQYF; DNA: TGTGCCAGCAGACACCGGGGACTCGAGCAGTACTTC
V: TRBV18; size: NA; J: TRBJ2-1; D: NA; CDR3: CASARGRNDEQFF; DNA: TGTGCCAGCGCAAGGGGTCGGAACGATGAGCAGTTCTTC
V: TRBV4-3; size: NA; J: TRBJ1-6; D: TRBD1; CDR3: CASSQEGTANSPLHF; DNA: TGCGCCAGCAGCCAAGAAGGGACAGCTAATTCACCCCTCCACTTT
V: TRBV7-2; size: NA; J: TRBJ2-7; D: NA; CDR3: CASSITARGLLGDF; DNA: TGTGCCAGCAGCATAACTGCCCGCGGACTACTCGGCGACTTC
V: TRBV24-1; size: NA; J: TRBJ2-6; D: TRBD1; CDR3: CATSDQTGFAGANVLTF; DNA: TGTGCCACCAGTGATCAGACAGGGTTTGCTGGGGCCAACGTCCTGACTTTC
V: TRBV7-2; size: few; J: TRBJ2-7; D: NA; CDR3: CASSSTGRSVHF; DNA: TGTGCCAGCAGCTCGACAGGGAGGTCCGTCCACTTC
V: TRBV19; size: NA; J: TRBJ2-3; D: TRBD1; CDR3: CASSITGTESTDTQYF; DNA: TGTGCCAGTAGTATAACCGGGACAGAAAGCACAGATACGCAGTATTTT
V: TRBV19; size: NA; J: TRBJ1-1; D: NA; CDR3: CASTEARGTEAFF; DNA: TGTGCCAGTACCGAGGCCCGGGGGACTGAAGCTTTCTTT
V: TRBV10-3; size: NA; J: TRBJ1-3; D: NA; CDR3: CAIGRDSRNTIYF; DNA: TGTGCCATCGGTCGGGACTCCCGAAACACCATATATTTT
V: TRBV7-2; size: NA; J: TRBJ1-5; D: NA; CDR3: CASSLSVLTEQNQPQHF; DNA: TGTGCCAGCAGCTTATCCGTGTTGACAGAACAAAATCAGCCCCAGCATTTT
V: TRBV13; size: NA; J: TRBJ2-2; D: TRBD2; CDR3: CASSLVTRAGTNTGELFF; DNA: TGTGCCAGCAGCTTGGTAACTAGAGCGGGAACTAACACCGGGGAGCTGTTTTTT